The T cell receptor (beta chain) under discussion was sequenced for a study of CD8+ T cells in alopecia areata. The CDR3 consists of 13 residues. The germline CDR1 and CDR2 sequences are SGHAT and FQNNGV. V was clipped by 8 bases and J by 3 bases, with 11 bases between them. After isolation, RNA underwent reverse transcription to generate cDNA as the sequencing template. The protocol was immunoSEQ multiplex PCR, while the TCRdb copy is restricted to in-frame clones and leaves out a portion. The sample includes 100,000 to 150,000 clones, around three fifths of them seen just once. This sample comprised CD4+ T cells sorted from blood, obtained at week 0. The TCR originated in a human donor with alopecia areata. The chain couples TRBV11-2 to TRBJ2-4; D is undetermined. The CDR3: CASRLLSKNIQYF. Here the CDR3 DNA reads TGTGCCAGCCGCCTCCTCAGCAAAAACATTCAGTACTTC.